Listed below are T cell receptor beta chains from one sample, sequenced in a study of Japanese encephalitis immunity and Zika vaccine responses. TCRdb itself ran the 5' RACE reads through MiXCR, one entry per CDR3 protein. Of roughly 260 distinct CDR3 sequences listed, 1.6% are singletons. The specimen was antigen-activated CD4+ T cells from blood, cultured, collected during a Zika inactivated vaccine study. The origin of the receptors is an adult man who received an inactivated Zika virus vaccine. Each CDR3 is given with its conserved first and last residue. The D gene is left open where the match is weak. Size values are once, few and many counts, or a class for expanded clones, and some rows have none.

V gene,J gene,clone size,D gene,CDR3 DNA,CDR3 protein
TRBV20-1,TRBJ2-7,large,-,TGCAGTGCTAGGGGGGGCGGGGGATCCTACGAGCAGTACTTC,CSARGGGGSYEQYF
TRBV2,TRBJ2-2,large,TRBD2,TGTGCCAGCAGCCGACTAGCGGGGGACACCGGGGAGCTGTTTTTT,CASSRLAGDTGELFF
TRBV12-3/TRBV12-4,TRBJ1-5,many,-,TGTGCCAGCACCTTCTGGGGGGGAGCCCAGCCCCAGCATTTT,CASTFWGGAQPQHF
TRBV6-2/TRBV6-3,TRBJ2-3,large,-,TGTGCCAGCAGTTACAACGCGTGGGGGAGCACAGATACGCAGTATTTT,CASSYNAWGSTDTQYF
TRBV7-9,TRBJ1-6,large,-,TGTGCCAGCAGCGAAGGAGGGAATTCACCCCTCCACTTT,CASSEGGNSPLHF
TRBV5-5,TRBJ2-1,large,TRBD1,TGTGCCAGCAGTCGCAGGGGGTTTAGGGATGAGCAGTTCTTC,CASSRRGFRDEQFF
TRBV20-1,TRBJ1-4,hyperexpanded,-,TGCAGTGCTAGAGACGGGATGAATGAAAAACTGTTTTTT,CSARDGMNEKLFF
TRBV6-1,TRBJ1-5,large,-,TGTGCCAGCACCCCAGGGAGATATAGCAATCAGCCCCAGCATTTT,CASTPGRYSNQPQHF
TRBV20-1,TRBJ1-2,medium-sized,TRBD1,TGCAGTGCTGACTTTTTTACAGGGGGAAACTATGGCTACACCTTC,CSADFFTGGNYGYTF
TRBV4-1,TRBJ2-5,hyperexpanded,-,TGCGCCAGCAGCCGAATGGGGACCTTAGGGGGGGAGACCCAGTACTTC,CASSRMGTLGGETQYF
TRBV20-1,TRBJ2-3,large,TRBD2,TGCAGTGCTTTCCTAGCGGGTAGCACAGATACGCAGTATTTT,CSAFLAGSTDTQYF
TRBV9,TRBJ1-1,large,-,TGTGCCAGCAGCGTAGAGTCGGGGTGGGGAGGACACACTGAAGCTTTCTTT,CASSVESGWGGHTEAFF
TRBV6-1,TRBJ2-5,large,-,TGTGCCAGCAGTGGGGTTAGGCAAGAGACCCAGTACTTC,CASSGVRQETQYF
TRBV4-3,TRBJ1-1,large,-,TGCGCCAGCAGCCAAGTCCAGAACACTGAAGCTTTCTTT,CASSQVQNTEAFF
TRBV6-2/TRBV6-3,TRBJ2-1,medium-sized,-,TGTGCCAGCAGCCCTTGGACCGATACGAGGGATGAGCAGTTCTTC,CASSPWTDTRDEQFF
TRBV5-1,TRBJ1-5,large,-,TGCGCCAGCAGCTTGGCTGCGGGGGGGGCCGGGCAGCCCCAGCATTTT,CASSLAAGGAGQPQHF
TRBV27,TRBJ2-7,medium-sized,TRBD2,TGTGCCAGCAGGCAACTAGCGGCATCCTACGAGCAGTACTTC,CASRQLAASYEQYF
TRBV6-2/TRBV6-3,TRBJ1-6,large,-,TGTGCCAGCAGTTCCAGGGGAGGGAATTCACCCCTCCACTTT,CASSSRGGNSPLHF
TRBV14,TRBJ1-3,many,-,TGTGCCAGCAGCCACTCAGGGAACTCTGGAAACACCATATATTTT,CASSHSGNSGNTIYF
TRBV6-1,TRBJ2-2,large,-,TGTGCCAGCACTCTCAGTACCGGGGAGCTGTTTTTT,CASTLSTGELFF
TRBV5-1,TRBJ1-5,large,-,TGCGCCAGCAGCTTGGACGGACAGTGGGGCAATCAGCCCCAGCATTTT,CASSLDGQWGNQPQHF
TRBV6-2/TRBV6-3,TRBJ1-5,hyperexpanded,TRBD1,TGTGCCAGCAGCCTAACAGGGGGCCATCAGCCCCAGCATTTT,CASSLTGGHQPQHF
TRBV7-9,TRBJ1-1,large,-,TGTGCCAGCAGCAAGGTTTGGGGTAACACTGAAGCTTTCTTT,CASSKVWGNTEAFF
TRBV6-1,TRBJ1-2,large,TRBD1,TGTGCCAGCACCCCGACCAGGACAGGCTATGGCTACACCTTC,CASTPTRTGYGYTF
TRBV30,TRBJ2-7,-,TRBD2,TGTGCCTGGACCTTGGGGGGGGGGATCGACTACGAGCAGTACTTC,CAWTLGGGIDYEQYF
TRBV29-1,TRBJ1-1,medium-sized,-,TGCAGCGTACCGGGCCCAACTTCTAAAGAAGCTTTCTTT,CSVPGPTSKEAFF